This TCR beta chain was sequenced for a study of cytomegalovirus exposure and HLA in healthy donors. The CDR3 sequence is 14 residues long. Germline V gene data show CDR1 as LNHNV and CDR2 as YYDKDF (reference sequence). V dropped 0 bases and J dropped 3 bases, with 8 bases sitting between them. This clone appeared a single time. Both 60 Vbeta primers and 13 Jbeta primers went into the PCR. Profiled with immunoSEQ multiplex PCR; TCRdb holds only in-frame clones, not every one. The data contain about 250,000 clones, about nine tenths of them singletons. The chain has TRBV15 and TRBJ1-1; D is uncertain. The clonotype comes from a girl aged 2-10 years in good health and CMV-seronegative. Input material: PBMCs. CDR3: CATSRDPGYTEAFF. The CDR3, as DNA: TGTGCCACCAGCAGAGATCCGGGATACACTGAAGCTTTCTTT.